What follows describes a single TCR beta chain. What it binds is unknown. With autoimmune disease history or systemic immunosuppression, patients were excluded. The method was immunoSEQ multiplex PCR; TCRdb's version includes in-frame clones alone and lacks a portion of them. The sample lists 98,000 or so clones; approximately 94% were seen once. The data belong to a study of OX40 agonist ivuxolimab in advanced cancers. General study points: On average, a greater number of expanded clones characterised CD8+ T cells relative to CD4+.

The sample in question was CD4+ or CD8+ T cells sorted from blood, obtained in a trial of the OX40 agonist ivuxolimab. The receptor's source is an adult with an advanced solid tumor such as melanoma, head and neck, liver or kidney cancer.

The CDR3 region has the DNA TGCGCCAGCAGCCCGGACAGGGACCACTATGGCTACACCTTC. It translates to CASSPDRDHYGYTF. The V gene is TRBV5-1, the J gene TRBJ1-2; 8 nucleotides line up with TRBD1. CDR3 size: 14 residues. Germline CDR1 and CDR2: SGHRS and YFSETQ. J gave up 3 bases and V 4 bases, and 5 bases lay outside the gene matches.